Listed below are T cell receptor beta chains from one sample, sequenced in a study of vaccination and CD4 T cells after COVID-19. Their specific antigens are unknown. A single record per CDR3 protein comes from TCRdb applying MiXCR to the PCR reads. Of 25,000 to 30,000 distinct CDR3 sequences in the sample, roughly a third were seen once. This material consisted of CD4+ T cells from blood, cultured in vitro, taken about 7 months after SARS-CoV-2 vaccination. Receptors originate from a human donor who had recovered from COVID-19. Each CDR3 is given with its conserved first and last residue. Fields, in order: clone size, V gene, J gene, D gene, CDR3 protein, CDR3 DNA. The D gene is left open where the match is weak. Rows may omit the clone size; those that give it use once, few, many or a size class.

abundance: NA
v_gene: TRBV5-1
j_gene: TRBJ1-2
d_gene: NA
CDR3aa: CASSLSGGNYGYTF
CDR3nt: TGCGCCAGCAGCTTGTCCGGGGGGAACTATGGCTACACCTTC

abundance: NA
v_gene: TRBV7-6
j_gene: TRBJ2-5
d_gene: TRBD2
CDR3aa: CASSLIAGLQETQYF
CDR3nt: TGTGCCAGCAGCTTAATAGCGGGACTACAAGAGACCCAGTACTTC

abundance: NA
v_gene: TRBV6-5
j_gene: TRBJ2-3
d_gene: NA
CDR3aa: CASSYKYRVGTDTQYF
CDR3nt: TGTGCCAGCAGTTACAAATACAGGGTCGGGACAGATACGCAGTATTTT

abundance: NA
v_gene: TRBV28
j_gene: TRBJ1-1
d_gene: NA
CDR3aa: CASSLSQGRGTEAFF
CDR3nt: TGTGCCAGCAGTTTAAGCCAGGGGCGAGGCACTGAAGCTTTCTTT

abundance: few
v_gene: TRBV25-1
j_gene: TRBJ1-6
d_gene: NA
CDR3aa: CASSDGRHANSYNSPLHF
CDR3nt: TGTGCCAGCAGTGATGGGAGACACGCCAACTCCTATAATTCACCCCTCCACTTT

abundance: NA
v_gene: TRBV20-1
j_gene: TRBJ2-3
d_gene: NA
CDR3aa: CSARVRLTDTQYF
CDR3nt: TGCAGTGCTAGGGTCAGACTCACAGATACGCAGTATTTT

abundance: medium-sized
v_gene: TRBV7-9
j_gene: TRBJ2-5
d_gene: NA
CDR3aa: CASLPGLGFGLQETQYF
CDR3nt: TGTGCCAGCCTTCCCGGTTTAGGCTTCGGACTCCAAGAGACCCAGTACTTC

abundance: NA
v_gene: TRBV7-9
j_gene: TRBJ1-1
d_gene: TRBD1
CDR3aa: CASSSVPGQGTTEAFF
CDR3nt: TGTGCCAGCAGCTCCGTCCCGGGACAGGGTACGACTGAAGCTTTCTTT

abundance: NA
v_gene: TRBV6-4
j_gene: TRBJ2-2
d_gene: NA
CDR3aa: CASRREANTGELFF
CDR3nt: TGTGCCAGCAGACGAGAAGCGAACACCGGGGAGCTGTTTTTT

abundance: NA
v_gene: TRBV20-1
j_gene: TRBJ2-7
d_gene: NA
CDR3aa: CSASFVEGRSFEQYF
CDR3nt: TGCAGTGCTAGTTTCGTGGAGGGGCGGTCGTTTGAGCAGTACTTC

abundance: few
v_gene: TRBV20-1
j_gene: TRBJ2-3
d_gene: NA
CDR3aa: CSAPGKADTQYF
CDR3nt: TGCAGTGCTCCGGGAAAGGCTGATACGCAGTATTTT

abundance: NA
v_gene: TRBV19
j_gene: TRBJ1-1
d_gene: TRBD1
CDR3aa: CASSTRDRGHPHTEAFF
CDR3nt: TGTGCCAGTAGTACTCGGGACAGGGGGCATCCCCACACTGAAGCTTTCTTT

abundance: NA
v_gene: TRBV6-5
j_gene: TRBJ1-1
d_gene: NA
CDR3aa: CASSYLPNSPEAFF
CDR3nt: TGTGCCAGCAGTTACTTACCGAACTCACCCGAAGCTTTCTTT

abundance: NA
v_gene: TRBV7-3
j_gene: TRBJ2-3
d_gene: NA
CDR3aa: CASSRTGQGDTQYF
CDR3nt: TGTGCCAGCAGCCGTACAGGGCAGGGGGATACGCAGTATTTT

abundance: NA
v_gene: TRBV6-1
j_gene: TRBJ2-7
d_gene: NA
CDR3aa: CASSNSHEQYF
CDR3nt: TGTGCCAGCAGTAACAGCCACGAGCAGTACTTC

abundance: NA
v_gene: TRBV7-9
j_gene: TRBJ2-5
d_gene: NA
CDR3aa: CASSYPSQETQYF
CDR3nt: TGTGCCAGCAGCTACCCCAGCCAAGAGACCCAGTACTTC

abundance: few
v_gene: TRBV5-4
j_gene: TRBJ2-3
d_gene: TRBD1
CDR3aa: CASSLRDRSTDTQYF
CDR3nt: TGTGCCAGCAGCTTGAGGGACAGGAGCACAGATACGCAGTATTTT

abundance: few
v_gene: TRBV28
j_gene: TRBJ1-6
d_gene: NA
CDR3aa: CASSRDAGGYNSPLHF
CDR3nt: TGTGCCAGCAGCCGTGACGCCGGGGGTTATAATTCACCCCTCCACTTT

abundance: NA
v_gene: TRBV28
j_gene: TRBJ2-5
d_gene: TRBD2
CDR3aa: CASGSSGTMLKETQYF
CDR3nt: TGTGCCAGCGGCTCTAGCGGAACTATGTTAAAAGAGACCCAGTACTTC

abundance: NA
v_gene: TRBV18
j_gene: TRBJ1-1
d_gene: NA
CDR3aa: CASSSQWRGATEAFF
CDR3nt: TGTGCCAGCTCATCCCAGTGGAGGGGCGCCACTGAAGCTTTCTTT

abundance: NA
v_gene: TRBV6-1
j_gene: TRBJ2-3
d_gene: TRBD2
CDR3aa: CASSTPSGWGTDTQYF
CDR3nt: TGTGCCAGCAGCACCCCTAGCGGTTGGGGCACAGATACGCAGTATTTT

abundance: NA
v_gene: TRBV20-1
j_gene: TRBJ2-2
d_gene: TRBD1
CDR3aa: CSARGQLNTGELFF
CDR3nt: TGCAGTGCCCGGGGACAGCTTAACACCGGGGAGCTGTTTTTT

abundance: NA
v_gene: TRBV6-1
j_gene: TRBJ2-7
d_gene: NA
CDR3aa: CASRIASRPHEQYF
CDR3nt: TGTGCCAGCAGAATAGCTTCCCGCCCCCACGAGCAGTACTTC

abundance: few
v_gene: TRBV6-2/TRBV6-3
j_gene: TRBJ1-1
d_gene: TRBD1
CDR3aa: CASRKGRTGQNTEAFF
CDR3nt: TGTGCCAGCAGGAAGGGCCGGACAGGCCAGAACACTGAAGCTTTCTTT

abundance: NA
v_gene: TRBV20-1
j_gene: TRBJ1-5
d_gene: TRBD1
CDR3aa: CSATDRENQPQHF
CDR3nt: TGCAGTGCTACAGACAGGGAAAATCAGCCCCAGCATTTT

abundance: NA
v_gene: TRBV10-1
j_gene: TRBJ2-5
d_gene: NA
CDR3aa: CASSEWAGFGGTQYF
CDR3nt: TGCGCCAGCAGTGAATGGGCGGGTTTTGGGGGGACCCAGTACTTC

abundance: NA
v_gene: TRBV19
j_gene: TRBJ2-1
d_gene: NA
CDR3aa: CASSIKSASNEQFF
CDR3nt: TGTGCCAGTAGTATAAAGTCGGCTAGCAATGAGCAGTTCTTC

abundance: NA
v_gene: TRBV20-1
j_gene: TRBJ2-7
d_gene: TRBD1
CDR3aa: CSASDNRDRPYEQYF
CDR3nt: TGCAGTGCTAGTGACAACAGGGACAGACCCTACGAGCAGTACTTC

abundance: NA
v_gene: TRBV2
j_gene: TRBJ1-1
d_gene: NA
CDR3aa: CASSAWAAVAFF
CDR3nt: TGTGCCAGCAGCGCCTGGGCCGCCGTCGCTTTCTTT

abundance: NA
v_gene: TRBV20-1
j_gene: TRBJ1-3
d_gene: NA
CDR3aa: CSATGGSGNTIYF
CDR3nt: TGCAGTGCTACCGGGGGCTCTGGAAACACCATATATTTT

abundance: NA
v_gene: TRBV12-3/TRBV12-4
j_gene: TRBJ2-3
d_gene: NA
CDR3aa: CASSTRAPDTQYF
CDR3nt: TGTGCCAGCAGTACCCGGGCTCCGGATACGCAGTATTTT

abundance: NA
v_gene: TRBV20-1
j_gene: TRBJ2-1
d_gene: NA
CDR3aa: CSGPGRDVSSYNEQFF
CDR3nt: TGCAGTGGCCCGGGACGAGATGTAAGCTCCTACAATGAGCAGTTCTTC

abundance: NA
v_gene: TRBV4-3
j_gene: TRBJ1-1
d_gene: TRBD1
CDR3aa: CASSQDWAGGNTEAFF
CDR3nt: TGCGCCAGCAGCCAAGATTGGGCAGGGGGGAACACTGAAGCTTTCTTT

abundance: once
v_gene: TRBV28
j_gene: TRBJ2-3
d_gene: NA
CDR3aa: CASSPQRVQQYF
CDR3nt: TGTGCCAGCAGTCCCCAGCGGGTTCAGCAGTATTTT

abundance: few
v_gene: TRBV19
j_gene: TRBJ2-5
d_gene: NA
CDR3aa: CASSSDSETQYF
CDR3nt: TGTGCCAGTAGTAGTGACAGTGAGACCCAGTACTTC

abundance: few
v_gene: TRBV20-1
j_gene: TRBJ2-7
d_gene: TRBD1
CDR3aa: CSAPPGQGVNEQYF
CDR3nt: TGCAGTGCCCCACCGGGACAGGGAGTCAACGAGCAGTACTTC

abundance: NA
v_gene: TRBV7-3
j_gene: TRBJ2-6
d_gene: NA
CDR3aa: CASSVPSGANVLTF
CDR3nt: TGTGCCAGCAGCGTGCCCTCTGGGGCCAACGTCCTGACTTTC

abundance: NA
v_gene: TRBV20-1
j_gene: TRBJ1-6
d_gene: NA
CDR3aa: CSASYEVSTDNSPLHF
CDR3nt: TGCAGTGCTAGCTATGAGGTGTCCACCGATAATTCACCCCTCCACTTT

abundance: few
v_gene: TRBV19
j_gene: TRBJ1-1
d_gene: NA
CDR3aa: CASSFRQNTEAFF
CDR3nt: TGTGCCAGTAGTTTCCGACAGAACACTGAAGCTTTCTTT

abundance: NA
v_gene: TRBV7-2
j_gene: TRBJ2-3
d_gene: NA
CDR3aa: CASTNTDTQYF
CDR3nt: TGTGCCAGCACCAACACAGATACGCAGTATTTT

abundance: NA
v_gene: TRBV23-1
j_gene: TRBJ2-7
d_gene: NA
CDR3aa: CASSLRPETVYF
CDR3nt: TGCGCCAGCAGTCTCCGCCCAGAAACTGTTTACTTC

abundance: NA
v_gene: TRBV15
j_gene: TRBJ1-5
d_gene: NA
CDR3aa: CATSRIDGPGPQHF
CDR3nt: TGTGCCACCAGCAGGATAGACGGCCCGGGGCCCCAGCATTTT

abundance: NA
v_gene: TRBV6-2/TRBV6-3
j_gene: TRBJ1-2
d_gene: NA
CDR3aa: CASSYPGLGYGYTF
CDR3nt: TGTGCCAGCAGTTACCCAGGGCTGGGCTATGGCTACACCTTC

abundance: few
v_gene: TRBV7-2
j_gene: TRBJ1-3
d_gene: TRBD1
CDR3aa: CASSPTGTGNTIYF
CDR3nt: TGTGCCAGCAGCCCGACAGGGACTGGAAACACCATATATTTT

abundance: NA
v_gene: TRBV28
j_gene: TRBJ1-2
d_gene: NA
CDR3aa: CASSPSGTHGYTF
CDR3nt: TGTGCCAGCAGCCCTAGCGGAACACATGGCTACACCTTC

abundance: NA
v_gene: TRBV6-1
j_gene: TRBJ2-1
d_gene: TRBD2
CDR3aa: CASKNEREANEQFF
CDR3nt: TGTGCCAGCAAAAATGAGCGGGAGGCCAATGAGCAGTTCTTC

abundance: few
v_gene: TRBV20-1
j_gene: TRBJ1-5
d_gene: NA
CDR3aa: CSARDPQSNQPQHF
CDR3nt: TGCAGTGCTAGAGACCCCCAGAGTAATCAGCCCCAGCATTTT

abundance: NA
v_gene: TRBV20-1
j_gene: TRBJ2-5
d_gene: TRBD2
CDR3aa: CSAPPSGREETQYF
CDR3nt: TGCAGTGCTCCCCCTAGCGGGAGGGAGGAGACCCAGTACTTC

abundance: few
v_gene: TRBV2
j_gene: TRBJ1-5
d_gene: NA
CDR3aa: CASRIDTRSPQHF
CDR3nt: TGTGCCAGCAGGATCGACACCCGATCGCCCCAGCATTTT

abundance: NA
v_gene: TRBV19
j_gene: TRBJ1-5
d_gene: NA
CDR3aa: CASSIRGEEPQHF
CDR3nt: TGTGCCAGTAGTATAAGAGGTGAGGAGCCCCAGCATTTT

abundance: NA
v_gene: TRBV7-9
j_gene: TRBJ2-1
d_gene: TRBD2
CDR3aa: CASSLAGTSGRGLLFF
CDR3nt: TGTGCCAGCAGCTTAGCCGGGACTAGCGGGAGAGGCTTGTTGTTCTTC

abundance: NA
v_gene: TRBV20-1
j_gene: TRBJ1-5
d_gene: TRBD1
CDR3aa: CSVRQGEYQPQHF
CDR3nt: TGCAGTGTCAGACAGGGGGAATATCAGCCCCAGCATTTT

abundance: NA
v_gene: TRBV9
j_gene: TRBJ1-2
d_gene: TRBD1
CDR3aa: CASSPIGTASTF
CDR3nt: TGTGCCAGCAGCCCCATAGGGACAGCAAGCACCTTC

abundance: few
v_gene: TRBV20-1
j_gene: TRBJ1-6
d_gene: NA
CDR3aa: CSARDSADSPLHF
CDR3nt: TGCAGTGCCAGAGACAGCGCAGATTCACCCCTCCACTTT

abundance: few
v_gene: TRBV7-9
j_gene: TRBJ2-7
d_gene: NA
CDR3aa: CASSPVGRTGGRLPYEQYF
CDR3nt: TGTGCCAGCAGCCCGGTGGGGAGAACGGGCGGGCGACTCCCCTACGAGCAGTACTTC

abundance: NA
v_gene: TRBV5-4
j_gene: TRBJ1-1
d_gene: NA
CDR3aa: CASSRQTGRNTEAFF
CDR3nt: TGTGCCAGCAGCCGCCAAACGGGTCGGAACACTGAAGCTTTCTTT

abundance: few
v_gene: TRBV24-1
j_gene: TRBJ2-5
d_gene: TRBD2
CDR3aa: CATSVSGGPQETQYF
CDR3nt: TGTGCCACCAGTGTAAGCGGGGGGCCCCAAGAGACCCAGTACTTC